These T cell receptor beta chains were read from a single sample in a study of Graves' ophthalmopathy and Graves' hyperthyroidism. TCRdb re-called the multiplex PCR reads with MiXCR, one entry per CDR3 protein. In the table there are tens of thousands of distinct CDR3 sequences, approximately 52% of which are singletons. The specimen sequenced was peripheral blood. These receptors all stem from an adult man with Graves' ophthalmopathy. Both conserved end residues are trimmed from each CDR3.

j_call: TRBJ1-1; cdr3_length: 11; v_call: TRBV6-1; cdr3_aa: ASSDTPRDEAF
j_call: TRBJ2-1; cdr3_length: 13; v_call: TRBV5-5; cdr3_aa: ASSLPGGVRFEQF
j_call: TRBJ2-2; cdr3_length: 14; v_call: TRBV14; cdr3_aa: ASSQELAGRSGELF
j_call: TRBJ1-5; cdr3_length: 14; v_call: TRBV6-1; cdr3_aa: ASSEVTGLPYQPQH
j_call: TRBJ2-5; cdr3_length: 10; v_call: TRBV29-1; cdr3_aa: SVEGGGETQY
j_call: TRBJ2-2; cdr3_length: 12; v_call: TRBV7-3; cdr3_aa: ACSLTTGGGELF
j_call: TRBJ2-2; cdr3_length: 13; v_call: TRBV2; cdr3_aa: ASSALAGNTGELF
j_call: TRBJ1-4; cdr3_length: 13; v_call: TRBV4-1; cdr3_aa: ASSPEGSIGEKLF
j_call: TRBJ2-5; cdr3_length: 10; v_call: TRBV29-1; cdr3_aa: SVEEGVQTQY
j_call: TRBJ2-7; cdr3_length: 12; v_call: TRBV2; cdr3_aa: ASNVLAGGYVQY
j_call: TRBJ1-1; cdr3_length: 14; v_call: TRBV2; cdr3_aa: ASSEGQGKRSTEAF
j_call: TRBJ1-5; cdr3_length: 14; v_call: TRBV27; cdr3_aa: ASSSQGALMKQPQH
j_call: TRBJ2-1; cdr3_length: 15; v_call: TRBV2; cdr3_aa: ASSAIGTSGVYNEQF
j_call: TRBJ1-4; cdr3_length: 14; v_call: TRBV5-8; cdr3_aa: ASSFADRGLDEKLF
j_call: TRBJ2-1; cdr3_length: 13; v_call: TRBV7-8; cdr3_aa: ASSSRTGLSGEQF
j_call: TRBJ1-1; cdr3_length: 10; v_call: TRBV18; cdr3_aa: ASSPRTGLAF
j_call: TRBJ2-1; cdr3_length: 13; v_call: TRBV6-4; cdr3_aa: ASSDSEGGTDTQF
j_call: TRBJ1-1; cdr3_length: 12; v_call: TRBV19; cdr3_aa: ASSLGGERTEAF
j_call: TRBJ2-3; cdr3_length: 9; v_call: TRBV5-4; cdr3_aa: ASSFEDTQY
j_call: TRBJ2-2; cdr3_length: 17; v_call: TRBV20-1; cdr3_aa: SARPEAGGGRSNTGELF
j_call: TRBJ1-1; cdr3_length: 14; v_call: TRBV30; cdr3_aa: AWSIRYDRLVAEAF
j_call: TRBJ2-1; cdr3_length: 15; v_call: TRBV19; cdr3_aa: ASTSEAGMVSFNEQF
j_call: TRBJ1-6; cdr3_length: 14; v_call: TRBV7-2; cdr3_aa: ASSLGGGPGNSPLH
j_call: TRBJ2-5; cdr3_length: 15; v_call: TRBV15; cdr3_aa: ATSRVRGGGPEETQY
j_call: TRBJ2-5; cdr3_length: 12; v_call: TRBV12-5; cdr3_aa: ASGLDRLRGTQY
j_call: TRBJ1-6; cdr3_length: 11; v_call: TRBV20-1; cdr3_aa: SARRQGGSPLH
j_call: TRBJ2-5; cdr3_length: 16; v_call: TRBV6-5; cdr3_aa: ASRLDRGGDLRGETQY
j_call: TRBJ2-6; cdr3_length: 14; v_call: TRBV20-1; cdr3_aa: SAPGQLSSGANVLT
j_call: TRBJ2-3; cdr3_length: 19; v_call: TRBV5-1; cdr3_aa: ASSLRLGGPKNGDYTDTQY
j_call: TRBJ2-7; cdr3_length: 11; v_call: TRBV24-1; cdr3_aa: ATSDHRGREQY
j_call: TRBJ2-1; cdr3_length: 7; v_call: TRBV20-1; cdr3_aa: SARNLQF
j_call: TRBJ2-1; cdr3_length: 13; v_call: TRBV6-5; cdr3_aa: ASSYSSGGPDEQF
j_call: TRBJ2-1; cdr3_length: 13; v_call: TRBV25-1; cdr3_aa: ASSPFLSSYNEQF
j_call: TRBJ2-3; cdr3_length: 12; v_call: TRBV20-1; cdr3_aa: SVPLAGSTDTQY
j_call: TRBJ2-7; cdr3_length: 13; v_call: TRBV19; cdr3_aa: ASSRLGTGGSEQY
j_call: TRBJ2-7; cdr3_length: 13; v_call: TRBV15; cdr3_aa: ATSRAASGSYEQY
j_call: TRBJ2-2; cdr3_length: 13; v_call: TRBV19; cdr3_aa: ASSIPSGNPGELF
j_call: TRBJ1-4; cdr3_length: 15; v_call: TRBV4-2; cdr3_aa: ASSQGPLGQSNEKLF
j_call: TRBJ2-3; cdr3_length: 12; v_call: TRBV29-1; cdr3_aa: SVERDRLTDTQY
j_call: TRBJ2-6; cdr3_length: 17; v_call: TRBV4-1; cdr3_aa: ASSQTEPGTGSGANVLT
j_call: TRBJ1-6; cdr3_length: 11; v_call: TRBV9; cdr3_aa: ASSLEGHQKVH